This is a list of T cell receptor beta chains from one sample in a study of cytotoxic CD8 clonotypes in ibrutinib-treated CLL. Assay: immunoSEQ multiplex PCR; the TCRdb copy retains only in-frame clones and omits some. The table records approximately 340,000 clones, roughly two thirds of them present only once. The sample was PBMCs, taken after 36 months of ibrutinib treatment. These receptor sequences come from a human donor with chronic lymphocytic leukemia. The CDR3 runs from the conserved cysteine through the conserved F or W. The order of the fields is D gene, V gene, J gene, clone size, CDR3 protein, CDR3 DNA. The D gene is left open where the match is weak. Size values are once, few and many counts, or a class for expanded clones, and some rows have none.

.	TRBV13	TRBJ2-1	.	CASSLSRANNEQFF	TGTGCCAGCAGCTTAAGTAGGGCCAACAATGAGCAGTTCTTC
.	TRBV5-5	TRBJ2-7	few	CASSLASGEQYF	TGTGCCAGCAGCTTGGCCAGCGGCGAGCAGTACTTC
.	TRBV27	TRBJ1-2	.	CASSSSPPGYTF	TGTGCCAGCAGTTCTTCCCCGCCTGGCTACACCTTC
.	TRBV6-9	TRBJ2-3	.	CASSYAEDTDTQYF	TGTGCCAGCAGTTATGCCGAGGATACAGATACGCAGTATTTT
.	TRBV2	TRBJ2-6	.	CASDRTNSGANVLTF	TGTGCCAGCGACAGAACCAACTCTGGGGCCAACGTCCTGACTTTC
TRBD2	TRBV10-1	TRBJ2-3	few	CASMGGLKTDTQYF	TGCGCCAGCATGGGGGGACTAAAGACAGATACGCAGTATTTT
.	TRBV12-5	TRBJ2-2	.	CASAILGGTNTGELFF	TGTGCTAGTGCCATTTTGGGCGGTACGAACACCGGGGAGCTGTTTTTT
.	TRBV10-2	TRBJ1-2	.	CASRTVNYGYTF	TGCGCCAGCAGGACGGTCAACTATGGCTACACCTTC
TRBD2	TRBV28	TRBJ2-7	few	CASSSTLPGQGLAGRYEQYF	TGTGCCAGCAGTTCGACCCTACCGGGACAGGGACTAGCGGGACGATACGAGCAGTACTTC
.	TRBV10-2	TRBJ2-3	.	CASTPGPYTDTQYF	TGCGCCAGCACCCCCGGACCTTACACAGATACGCAGTATTTT
TRBD1	TRBV9	TRBJ2-3	once	CASSVNPGQATDTQYF	TGTGCCAGCAGCGTGAATCCGGGACAGGCCACAGATACGCAGTATTTT
.	TRBV18	TRBJ1-5	.	CASSPETGFFSNQPQHF	TGTGCCAGCTCACCAGAGACGGGGTTCTTTAGCAATCAGCCCCAGCATTTT
.	TRBV9	TRBJ1-2	.	CASSVDRPGGYGYTF	TGTGCCAGCAGCGTAGACAGGCCCGGAGGCTATGGCTACACCTTC
.	TRBV9	TRBJ1-1	.	CASSLSSKLNTEAFF	TGTGCCAGCAGCCTAAGCTCGAAGCTGAACACTGAAGCTTTCTTT
TRBD2	TRBV11-3	TRBJ2-5	.	CASSETSGGTNQETQYF	TGTGCCAGTTCGGAGACTAGCGGGGGGACAAACCAAGAGACCCAGTACTTC
.	TRBV15	TRBJ1-2	.	CATSRDRLSGYTF	TGTGCCACCAGCAGAGACAGACTATCCGGCTACACCTTC
.	TRBV10-3	TRBJ2-5	.	CAISEGTGSETQYF	TGTGCCATCAGTGAAGGGACCGGCTCGGAGACCCAGTACTTC
.	TRBV7-8	TRBJ2-7	few	CASSVGGDEQYF	TGTGCCAGCAGCGTCGGCGGGGACGAGCAGTACTTC
TRBD2	TRBV19	TRBJ2-1	.	CASFWRAGGYNEQFF	TGTGCCAGTTTCTGGCGAGCGGGAGGCTACAATGAGCAGTTCTTC
.	TRBV7-2	TRBJ1-6	.	CASSLDPGSPLHF	TGTGCCAGCAGCTTAGATCCGGGTTCACCCCTCCACTTT
TRBD1	TRBV6-6	TRBJ1-1	.	CASSGQGVGRGEAFF	TGTGCCAGCAGTGGACAGGGGGTGGGTAGAGGTGAAGCTTTCTTT
.	TRBV13	TRBJ1-5	few	CASSIGFAGQPQHF	TGTGCCAGCAGTATTGGGTTTGCGGGTCAGCCCCAGCATTTT
.	TRBV28	TRBJ2-1	.	CASSFLGSYNEQFF	TGTGCCAGCAGTTTTTTGGGGTCCTACAATGAGCAGTTCTTC
TRBD2	TRBV2	TRBJ2-5	.	CASRLAGGPETQYF	TGTGCCAGCAGACTAGCGGGGGGGCCAGAGACCCAGTACTTC
TRBD2	TRBV2	TRBJ2-1	.	CASSEAWKLAGGEQFF	TGTGCCAGCAGTGAAGCTTGGAAACTAGCGGGAGGCGAGCAGTTCTTC